The 22 T cell receptor beta chains presented below share a single source sample, sequenced in a study of neoadjuvant anti-PD-1 for oral cavity cancer. Libraries were prepared by immunoSEQ multiplex PCR; TCRdb keeps only in-frame clonotypes and omits some of them. Of around 81,000 clones in the sample, roughly four fifths were seen once. The starting material was PBMCs, obtained before nivolumab (anti-PD-1) treatment. These receptor sequences come from a person between 35 and 79 years old with oral cavity squamous cell carcinoma.

The V and J genes are TRBV30 and TRBJ2-1; unclear D gene. The CDR3 length is 12 residues. V lost 1 base and J lost 4, with 5 bases in between. Germline CDR1 reads GTSNPN; CDR2 reads SVGIG (reference sequence). The CDR3 sequence is CAWSALYNEQFF. The DNA for the CDR3 is TGTGCCTGGAGTGCGCTGTACAATGAGCAGTTCTTC.

This sequence joins TRBV6-4 and TRBJ1-2; 8 bases agree with TRBD1. V lost 9 bases and J lost 8; bases outside the gene matches: 8. Germline loops: CDR1 MRHNA, CDR2 SNTAGT. The CDR3 runs to 12 residues. For the CDR3, the DNA is TGTGCCAGGGAGGACAGGGTAAACGGCTACACCTTC. Residues: CAREDRVNGYTF.

The chain combines TRBV20-1 with TRBJ1-4; no definite D call. The germline V gene has CDR1 DFQATT and CDR2 SNEGSKA (reference sequence). The germline V and J ends were trimmed by 5 bases and 8 bases, with 9 bases remaining between them. The CDR3 length is 11 residues. The CDR3 DNA reads as TGCAGTGCTGGGTTCGGGGAAAAACTGTTTTTT. Translated, it gives CSAGFGEKLFF.

The rearrangement uses TRBV5-1 and TRBJ1-4, with 7 nucleotides matching TRBD1. V was pared by 0 bases and J by 2 bases, with 10 bases of the junction left unmatched. Germline CDR1 is SGHRS and CDR2 is YFSETQ. This CDR3 comprises 18 residues. In DNA, the CDR3 is TGCGCCAGCAGCTTGGAACCAGGGGGGCTAGGTACTAATGAAAAACTGTTTTTT. Translated: CASSLEPGGLGTNEKLFF.

The chain joins TRBV19 to TRBJ2-1, with D perhaps TRBD2 (5 bases). From germline, CDR1 is LNHDA and CDR2 SQIVND (reference sequence). V was clipped by 5 bases and J by 0 bases, with 14 bases between them. This CDR3 contains 16 residues. The CDR3 sequence: CASSPRTGSSYNEQFF. In DNA form, the CDR3 reads TGTGCCAGTAGTCCCCGGACGGGGAGCTCCTACAATGAGCAGTTCTTC.

This sequence joins TRBV10-3 and TRBJ2-1; D is unclear. The CDR3 runs 16 residues. CDR1 and CDR2 from the germline V gene are ENHRY and SYGVKD. Trimming removed 3 bases at V and 0 bases at J, with 12 bases between. CDR3 sequence: CAISDRASYSYNEQFF. In nucleotides, the CDR3 is TGTGCCATCAGTGATCGCGCAAGCTACTCCTACAATGAGCAGTTCTTC.

The V call is TRBV27, the J call TRBJ1-5, with 10 bases fitting TRBD1. Germline loops: CDR1 MNHEY, CDR2 SMNVEV (reference sequence). V shed 6 bases, J shed 6 bases, and the junction held 2 bases outside the gene matches. The CDR3 loop spans 13 amino acids. The CDR3: CASRDRGGQPQHF. The DNA of the CDR3 is TGTGCCAGCAGGGACAGGGGGGGTCAGCCCCAGCATTTT.

The CDR3 coding sequence is TGTGCCAGTAGTCCCCAGCCGCGGGTGGCCGGGGAGCTGTTTTTT. Translating gives CASSPQPRVAGELFF. V is TRBV19 and J is TRBJ2-2, with D possibly matching TRBD2 (5 bases). Trimming left V 5 bases short and J 6 bases short, with 16 bases between. Germline loops: CDR1 LNHDA, CDR2 SQIVND (reference sequence). The CDR3 is 15 residues long.

This clone was observed a single time. The chain joins TRBV27 to TRBJ2-7; D is possibly TRBD1 (6 bases). V shed 5 bases and J shed 2 bases, with 13 bases lying between them. This CDR3 has 14 residues. Per the germline V gene, CDR1 is MNHEY and CDR2 is SMNVEV (reference sequence). CDR3 nucleotides: TGTGCCAGCAGTCAGACAGGCTTCACCTACGAGCAGTACTTC. As protein: CASSQTGFTYEQYF.

The V call is TRBV19, the J call TRBJ1-5; D remains unclear. CDR1 is LNHDA and CDR2 is SQIVND in the germline V gene (reference sequence). The CDR3 runs to 15 residues. V dropped 3 bases and J dropped 2 bases, with 11 bases sitting between them. The CDR3 DNA reads TGTGCCAGTAGTATTTCAGAAGGTGGCAATCAGCCCCAGCATTTT. Translating gives CASSISEGGNQPQHF.

This clone has just one count. The rearrangement joins TRBV28 to TRBJ2-3, with 7 bases aligning to TRBD2. CDR1 is MDHEN, CDR2 SYDVKM, per germline. The CDR3 loop spans 15 amino acids. V lost 5 bases and J lost 0; bases outside the gene matches: 5. The CDR3 sequence: CASSILAESTDTQYF. Here the CDR3 DNA reads TGTGCCAGCAGTATCCTAGCGGAAAGCACAGATACGCAGTATTTT.

This chain connects TRBV5-6 to TRBJ2-3, with 7 bases identical to TRBD2. Trimming removed 4 bases from V and 7 bases from J; junction bases left unmatched: 18. Per the germline V gene, CDR1 is SGHDT and CDR2 is YYEEEE. The CDR3 is 17 residues long. Written as DNA, the CDR3 is TGTGCCAGCAGCCCACTGGAGGCGTCCCAAGCGGGGAATACGCAGTATTTT. Residues: CASSPLEASQAGNTQYF. The entire variable domain, with the rest obtained from reference TRBV5-6 and TRBJ2-3, is as follows: DAGVTQSPTHLIKTRGQQVTLRCSPKSGHDTVSWYQQALGQGPQFIFQYYEEEERQRGNFPDRFSGHQFPNYSSELNVNALLLGDSALYLCASSPLEASQAGNTQYFGPGTRLTVL.

V gene TRBV15 combines with J gene TRBJ2-7, with a possible D match to TRBD2 (5 bases). Trimming pared 2 bases from V and 6 bases from J, leaving 8 bases between. The CDR3 extends over 12 amino acids. Germline V gene lookup returns CDR1 LNHNV and CDR2 YYDKDF (reference sequence). CDR3 nucleotides: TGTGCCACCAGCAGACTAGCCCGCGAGCAGTACTTC. Translation gives CATSRLAREQYF.

DNA of the CDR3: TGTGCCAGCAGTTTCGGACTAGCCGATAACACCGGGGAGCTGTTTTTT. It codes for CASSFGLADNTGELFF. V is TRBV6-6 and J is TRBJ2-2; 8 bases line up with TRBD2. Trimming cost V 4 bases and J 2 bases; bases outside gene matches: 6. The germline CDR1 and CDR2 sequences are MNHNY and SVGAGI (reference sequence). CDR3 length equals 16 residues.

The chain uses TRBV11-2 and TRBJ2-1; perhaps TRBD1 as D (6 bases). The V and J ends lost 2 bases and 3 bases respectively, with 11 bases between them. The CDR3 consists of 15 residues. Germline lookup yields CDR1 SGHAT and CDR2 FQNNGV. Here the CDR3 reads CASSLPEQGYNEQFF. In DNA, the CDR3 is TGTGCCAGCAGCTTACCCGAACAGGGCTACAATGAGCAGTTCTTC. Drawing the rest from reference TRBV11-2 and TRBJ2-1, the complete variable domain is EAGVAQSPRYKIIEKRQSVAFWCNPISGHATLYWYQQILGQGPKLLIQFQNNGVVDDSQLPKDRFSAERLKGVDSTLKIQPAKLEDSAVYLCASSLPEQGYNEQFFGPGTRLTVL.

This clone was detected ten times or more. V usage is TRBV5-6 and J usage is TRBJ1-1; 7 nucleotides agree with TRBD1. Germline loops: CDR1 SGHDT, CDR2 YYEEEE. Losses at the gene ends were 2 bases for V and 5 bases for J; bases not matched to a gene: 6. The CDR3 extends over 14 amino acids. The CDR3, as DNA: TGTGCCAGCAGCTTTGTAGGACAGGCAACTGAAGCTTTCTTT. Its translation: CASSFVGQATEAFF. The complete variable domain, with remaining parts taken from reference TRBV5-6 and TRBJ1-1, reads DAGVTQSPTHLIKTRGQQVTLRCSPKSGHDTVSWYQQALGQGPQFIFQYYEEEERQRGNFPDRFSGHQFPNYSSELNVNALLLGDSALYLCASSFVGQATEAFFGQGTRLTVV.

The chain has TRBV7-2 and TRBJ2-3; 8 positions match TRBD1. The V gene's germline CDR1 is SGHTA and CDR2 FQGNSA. This CDR3 spans 13 amino acids. V lost 2 bases to trimming and J lost 10 bases; unmatched junction nucleotides: 5. The CDR3 DNA reads TGTGCCAGCAGCTTACTGGGACAGGTCGCGCAGTATTTT. Amino acid sequence: CASSLLGQVAQYF.

The chain recombines TRBV29-1 with TRBJ2-3; D possibly corresponds to TRBD2 (5 bases). Germline values: CDR1 SQVTM, CDR2 ANQGSEA. The CDR3 sequence is 14 residues long. V was cut by 4 bases and J by 2 bases, with 13 bases left in between. DNA for the CDR3: TGCAGCGTTGTCGGTGGAGGTATCACAGATACGCAGTATTTT. The encoded protein is CSVVGGGITDTQYF.

The V call is TRBV29-1, the J call TRBJ2-1; TRBD2 matches 9 bases. Trimming took 4 bases from V and 1 from J; bases not matched to a gene: 5. The CDR3 totals 15 residues. Germline V gene sequence: CDR1 SQVTM, CDR2 ANQGSEA. Written as DNA, the CDR3 is TGCAGCGTTGCTGGGCGGGAGGGGTCCTACAATGAGCAGTTCTTC. It encodes CSVAGREGSYNEQFF.

The chain has TRBV27 and TRBJ1-1, with a tentative D call TRBD1 (5 bases). The CDR3 runs 12 residues. Trimming shortened V by 7 bases and J by 7 bases, and 13 bases separated the two germline ends. CDR1 is MNHEY, CDR2 SMNVEV, per germline (reference sequence). CDR3 region: CASNTVGGEAFF. CDR3 nucleotides: TGTGCCAGCAATACTGTTGGGGGTGAAGCTTTCTTT.

The rearrangement uses TRBV7-9 and TRBJ1-1, with D possibly TRBD1 on 5 matching bases. With 1 base removed from V and 6 bases from J, the gap between germline ends came to 15 bases. Germline assignment: CDR1 SEHNR and CDR2 FQNEAQ (reference sequence). The length of the CDR3 is 15 residues. In DNA form, the CDR3 reads TGTGCCAGCAGCTTAGGGGGCTTTACTTTGTCTGAAGCTTTCTTT. Its protein product is CASSLGGFTLSEAFF.

This clone was observed a single time. The rearrangement joins TRBV6-5 to TRBJ1-3, with TRBD1 identical over 8 bases. V shed 2 bases and J 0 bases; nucleotides not matched to a gene: 0. This CDR3 region has 15 residues. From germline, CDR1 is MNHEY and CDR2 SVGAGI. The CDR3 bases are TGTGCCAGCAGTTACGGACAGGGCTCTGGAAACACCATATATTTT. Translating gives CASSYGQGSGNTIYF.